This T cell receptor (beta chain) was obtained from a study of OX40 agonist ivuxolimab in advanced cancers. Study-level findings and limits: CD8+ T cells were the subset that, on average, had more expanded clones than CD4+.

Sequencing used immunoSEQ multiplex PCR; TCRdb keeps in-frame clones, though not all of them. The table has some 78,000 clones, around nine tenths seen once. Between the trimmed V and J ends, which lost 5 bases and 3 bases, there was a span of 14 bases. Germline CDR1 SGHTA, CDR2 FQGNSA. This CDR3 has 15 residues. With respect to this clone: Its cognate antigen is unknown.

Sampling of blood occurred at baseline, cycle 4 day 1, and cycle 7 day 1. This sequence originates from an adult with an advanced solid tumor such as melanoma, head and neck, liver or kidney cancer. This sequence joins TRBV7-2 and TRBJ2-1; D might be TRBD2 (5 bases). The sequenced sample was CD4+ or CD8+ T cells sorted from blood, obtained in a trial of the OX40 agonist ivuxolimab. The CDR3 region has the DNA TGTGCCAGCAGCATACAAGAGGGTCTCTACAATGAGCAGTTCTTC. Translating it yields CASSIQEGLYNEQFF.